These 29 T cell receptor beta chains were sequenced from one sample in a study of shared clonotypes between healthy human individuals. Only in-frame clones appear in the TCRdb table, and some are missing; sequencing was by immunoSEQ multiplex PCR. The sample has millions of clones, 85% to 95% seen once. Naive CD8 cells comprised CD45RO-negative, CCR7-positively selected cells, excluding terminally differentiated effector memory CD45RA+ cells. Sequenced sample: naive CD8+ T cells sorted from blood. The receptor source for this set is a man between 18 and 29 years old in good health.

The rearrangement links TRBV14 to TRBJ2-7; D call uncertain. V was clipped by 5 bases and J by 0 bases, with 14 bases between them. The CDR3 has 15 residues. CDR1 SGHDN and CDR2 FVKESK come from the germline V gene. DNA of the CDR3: TGTGCCAGCAGCTACGGCCAGCCCCACTCCTACGAGCAGTACTTC. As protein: CASSYGQPHSYEQYF.

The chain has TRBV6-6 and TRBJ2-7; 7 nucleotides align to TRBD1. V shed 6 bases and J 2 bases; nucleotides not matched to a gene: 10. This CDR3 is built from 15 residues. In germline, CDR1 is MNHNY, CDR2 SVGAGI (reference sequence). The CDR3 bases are TGTGCCAGCAGGCAAATCGGACAGGACGCCTACGAGCAGTACTTC. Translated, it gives CASRQIGQDAYEQYF.

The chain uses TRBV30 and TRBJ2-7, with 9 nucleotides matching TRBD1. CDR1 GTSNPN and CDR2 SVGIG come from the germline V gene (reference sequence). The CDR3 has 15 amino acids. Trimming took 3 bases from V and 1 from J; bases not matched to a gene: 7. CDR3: CAWRPPGQGSYEQYF. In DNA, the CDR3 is TGTGCCTGGAGGCCCCCGGGACAGGGTTCCTACGAGCAGTACTTC.

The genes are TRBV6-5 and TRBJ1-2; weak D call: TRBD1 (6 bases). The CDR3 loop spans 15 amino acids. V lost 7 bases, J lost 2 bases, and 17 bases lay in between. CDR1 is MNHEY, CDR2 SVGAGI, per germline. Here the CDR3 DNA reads TGTGCCAGCACCTTCCTAGGGGGGCCAAACTATGGCTACACCTTC. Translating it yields CASTFLGGPNYGYTF.

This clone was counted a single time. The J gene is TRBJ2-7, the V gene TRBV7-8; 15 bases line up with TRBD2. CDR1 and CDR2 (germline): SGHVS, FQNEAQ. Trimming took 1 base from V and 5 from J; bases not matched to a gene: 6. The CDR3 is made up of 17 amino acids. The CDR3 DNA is TGTGCCAGCAGCTTAGTTGGGACTAGCGGGAGGTACCACGAGCAGTACTTC. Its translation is CASSLVGTSGRYHEQYF.

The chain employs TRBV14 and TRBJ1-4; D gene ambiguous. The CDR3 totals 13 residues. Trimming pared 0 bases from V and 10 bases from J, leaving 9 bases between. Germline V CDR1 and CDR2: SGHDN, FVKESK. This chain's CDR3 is CASSQELGVKLFF. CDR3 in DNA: TGTGCCAGCAGCCAAGAACTGGGAGTAAAACTGTTTTTT.

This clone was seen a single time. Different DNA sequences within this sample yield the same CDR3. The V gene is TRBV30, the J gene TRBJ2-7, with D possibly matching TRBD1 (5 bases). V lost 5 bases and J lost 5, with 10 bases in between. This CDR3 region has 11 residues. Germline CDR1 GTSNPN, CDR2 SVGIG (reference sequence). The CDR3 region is CAWSAGNEQYF. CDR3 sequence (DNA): TGTGCCTGGTCTGCAGGGAACGAGCAGTACTTC. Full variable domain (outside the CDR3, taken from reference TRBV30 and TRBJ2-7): SQTIHQWPATLVQPVGSPLSLECTVEGTSNPNLYWYRQAAGRGLQLLFYSVGIGQISSEVPQNLSASRPQDRQFILSSKKLLLSDSGFYLCAWSAGNEQYFGPGTRLTVT.

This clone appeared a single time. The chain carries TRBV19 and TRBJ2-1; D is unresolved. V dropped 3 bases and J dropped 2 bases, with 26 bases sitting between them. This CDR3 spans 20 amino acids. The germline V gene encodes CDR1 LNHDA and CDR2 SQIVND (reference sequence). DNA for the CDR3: TGTGCCAGTAGTATGGCCTCTACCCCCTCCCTGGCCCAGACCTACAATGAGCAGTTCTTC. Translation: CASSMASTPSLAQTYNEQFF.

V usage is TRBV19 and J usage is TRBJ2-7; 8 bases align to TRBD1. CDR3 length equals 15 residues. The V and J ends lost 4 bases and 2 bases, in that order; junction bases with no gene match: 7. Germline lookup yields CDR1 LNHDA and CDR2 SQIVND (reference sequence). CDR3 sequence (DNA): TGTGCCAGTAGTACCCGGGACAGGCTTGCCTACGAGCAGTACTTC. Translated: CASSTRDRLAYEQYF.

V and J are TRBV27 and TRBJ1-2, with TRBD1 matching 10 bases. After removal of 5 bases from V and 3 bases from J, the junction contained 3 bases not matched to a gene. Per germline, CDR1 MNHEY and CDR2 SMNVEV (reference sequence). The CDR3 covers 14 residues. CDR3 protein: CASSQTGGYYGYTF. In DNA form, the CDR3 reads TGTGCCAGCAGTCAGACAGGGGGCTACTATGGCTACACCTTC.

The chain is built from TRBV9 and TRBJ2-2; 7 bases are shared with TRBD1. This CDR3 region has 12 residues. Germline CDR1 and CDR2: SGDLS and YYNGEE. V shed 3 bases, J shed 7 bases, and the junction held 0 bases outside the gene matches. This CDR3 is CASSGQGGELFF. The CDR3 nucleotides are TGTGCCAGCAGCGGACAGGGCGGGGAGCTGTTTTTT.

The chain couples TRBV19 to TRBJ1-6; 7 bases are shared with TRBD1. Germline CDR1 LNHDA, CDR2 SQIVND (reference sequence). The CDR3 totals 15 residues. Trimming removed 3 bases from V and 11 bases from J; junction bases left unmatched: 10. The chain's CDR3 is CASSIRDSIWTPLHF. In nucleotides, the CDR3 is TGTGCCAGTAGTATCCGGGACAGCATCTGGACACCCCTCCACTTT.

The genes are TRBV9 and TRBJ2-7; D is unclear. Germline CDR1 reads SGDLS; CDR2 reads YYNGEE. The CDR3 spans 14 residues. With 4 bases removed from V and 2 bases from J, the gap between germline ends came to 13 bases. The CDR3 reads CASSFDGSPYEQYF. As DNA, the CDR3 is TGTGCCAGCAGCTTCGACGGTTCTCCCTACGAGCAGTACTTC.

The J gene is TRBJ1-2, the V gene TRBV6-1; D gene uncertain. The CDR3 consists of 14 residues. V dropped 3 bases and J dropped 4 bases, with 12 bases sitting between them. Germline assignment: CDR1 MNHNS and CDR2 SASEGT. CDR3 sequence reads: CASSEAPPGYGYTF. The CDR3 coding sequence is TGTGCCAGCAGTGAGGCTCCCCCCGGCTATGGCTACACCTTC.

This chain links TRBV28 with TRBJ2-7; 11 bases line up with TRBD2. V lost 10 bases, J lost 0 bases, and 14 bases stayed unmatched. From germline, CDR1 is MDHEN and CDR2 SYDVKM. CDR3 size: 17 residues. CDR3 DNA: TGTGCCACAACCGACATAGCGGGGGGGCATAACTCCTACGAGCAGTACTTC. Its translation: CATTDIAGGHNSYEQYF.

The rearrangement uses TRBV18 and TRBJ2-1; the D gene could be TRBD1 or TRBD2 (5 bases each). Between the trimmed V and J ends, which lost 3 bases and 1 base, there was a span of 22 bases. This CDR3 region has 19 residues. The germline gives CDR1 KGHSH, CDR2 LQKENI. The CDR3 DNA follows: TGTGCCAGCTCACCGCCAGGGATAGGACTGGGGCTTTCCTACAATGAGCAGTTCTTC. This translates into CASSPPGIGLGLSYNEQFF.

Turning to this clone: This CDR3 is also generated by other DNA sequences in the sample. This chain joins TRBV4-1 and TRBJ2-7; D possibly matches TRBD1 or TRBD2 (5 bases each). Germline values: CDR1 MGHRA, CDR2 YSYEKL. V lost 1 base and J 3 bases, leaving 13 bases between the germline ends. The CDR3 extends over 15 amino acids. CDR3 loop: CASSQVVGTGYEQYF. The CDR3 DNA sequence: TGCGCCAGCAGCCAAGTAGTAGGGACGGGCTACGAGCAGTACTTC.

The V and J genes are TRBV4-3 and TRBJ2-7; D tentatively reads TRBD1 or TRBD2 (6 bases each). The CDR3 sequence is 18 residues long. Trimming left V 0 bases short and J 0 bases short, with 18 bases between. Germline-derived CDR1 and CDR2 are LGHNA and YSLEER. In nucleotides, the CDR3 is TGCGCCAGCAGCCAAGATCGGGTGAAGGGGGGCCTCTCCTACGAGCAGTACTTC. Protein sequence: CASSQDRVKGGLSYEQYF.

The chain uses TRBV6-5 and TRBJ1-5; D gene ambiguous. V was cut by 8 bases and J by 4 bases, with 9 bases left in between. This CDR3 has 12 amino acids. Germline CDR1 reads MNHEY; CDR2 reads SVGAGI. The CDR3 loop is CASSTANQPQHF. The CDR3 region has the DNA TGTGCCAGCTCTACAGCTAATCAGCCCCAGCATTTT.

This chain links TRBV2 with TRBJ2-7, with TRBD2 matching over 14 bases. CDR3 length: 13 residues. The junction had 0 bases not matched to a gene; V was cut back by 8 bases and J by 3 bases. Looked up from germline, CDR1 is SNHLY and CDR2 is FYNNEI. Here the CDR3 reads CASGTSGSYEQYF. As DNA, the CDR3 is TGTGCCAGCGGGACTAGCGGGAGCTACGAGCAGTACTTC.

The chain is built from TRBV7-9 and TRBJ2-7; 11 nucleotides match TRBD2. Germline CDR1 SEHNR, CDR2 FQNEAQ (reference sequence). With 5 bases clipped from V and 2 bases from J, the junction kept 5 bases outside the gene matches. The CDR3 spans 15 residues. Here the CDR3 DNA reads TGTGCCAGCAGCCGAGGGACTAGCGGTACCTACGAGCAGTACTTC. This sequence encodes CASSRGTSGTYEQYF.

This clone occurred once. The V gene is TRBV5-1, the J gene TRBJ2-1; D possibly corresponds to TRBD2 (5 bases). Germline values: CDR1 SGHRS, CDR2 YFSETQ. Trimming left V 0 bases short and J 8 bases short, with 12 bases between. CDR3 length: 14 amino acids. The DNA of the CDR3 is TGCGCCAGCAGCTTGGGGACCCTAGCTCATGAGCAGTTCTTC. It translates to CASSLGTLAHEQFF.

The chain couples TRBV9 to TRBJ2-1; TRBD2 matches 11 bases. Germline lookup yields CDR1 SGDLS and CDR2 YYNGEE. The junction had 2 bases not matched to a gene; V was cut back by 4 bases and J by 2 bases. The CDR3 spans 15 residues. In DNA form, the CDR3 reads TGTGCCAGCAGCTCGACTAGCGGGACCTACAATGAGCAGTTCTTC. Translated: CASSSTSGTYNEQFF.

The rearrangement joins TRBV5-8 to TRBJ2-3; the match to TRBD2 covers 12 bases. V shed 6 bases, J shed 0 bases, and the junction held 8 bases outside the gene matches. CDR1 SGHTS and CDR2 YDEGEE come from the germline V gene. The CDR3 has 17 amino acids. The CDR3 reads CASTPGLAGTSTDTQYF. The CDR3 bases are TGTGCCAGCACCCCTGGACTAGCGGGGACTAGCACAGATACGCAGTATTTT.

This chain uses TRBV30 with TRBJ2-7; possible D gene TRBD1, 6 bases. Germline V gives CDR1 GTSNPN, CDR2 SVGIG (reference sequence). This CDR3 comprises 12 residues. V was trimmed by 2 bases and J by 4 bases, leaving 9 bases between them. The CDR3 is CAWSTRGYEQYF. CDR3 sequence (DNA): TGTGCCTGGAGTACCAGGGGTTACGAGCAGTACTTC.

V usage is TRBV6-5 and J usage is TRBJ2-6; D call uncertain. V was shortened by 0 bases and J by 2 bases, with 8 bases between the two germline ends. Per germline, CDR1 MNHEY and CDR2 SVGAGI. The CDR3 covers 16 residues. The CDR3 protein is CASSYSGITGANVLTF. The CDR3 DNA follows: TGTGCCAGCAGTTACTCAGGTATTACTGGGGCCAACGTCCTGACTTTC.

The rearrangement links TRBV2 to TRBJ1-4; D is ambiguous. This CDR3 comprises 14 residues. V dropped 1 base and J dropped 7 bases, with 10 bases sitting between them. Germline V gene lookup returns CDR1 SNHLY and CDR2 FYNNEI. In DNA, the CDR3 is TGTGCCAGCAGTGAAGAAGGGAACGGTGAAAAACTGTTTTTT. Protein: CASSEEGNGEKLFF. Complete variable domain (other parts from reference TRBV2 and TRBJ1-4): EPEVTQTPSHQVTQMGQEVILRCVPISNHLYFYWYRQILGQKVEFLVSFYNNEISEKSEIFDDQFSVERPDGSNFTLKIRSTKLEDSAMYFCASSEEGNGEKLFFGSGTQLSVL.

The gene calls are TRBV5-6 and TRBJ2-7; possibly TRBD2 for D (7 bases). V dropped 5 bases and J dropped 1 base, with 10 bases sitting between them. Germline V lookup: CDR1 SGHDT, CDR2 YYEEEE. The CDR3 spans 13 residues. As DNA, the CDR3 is TGTGCCAGCAGAGAGGGGGGGTCCTACGAGCAGTACTTC. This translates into CASREGGSYEQYF.

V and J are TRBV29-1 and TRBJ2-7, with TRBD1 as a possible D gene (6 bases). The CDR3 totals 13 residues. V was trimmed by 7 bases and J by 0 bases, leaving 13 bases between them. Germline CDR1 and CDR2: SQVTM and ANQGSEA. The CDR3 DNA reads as TGCAGCGCTGAGACAGGTTACTCCTACGAGCAGTACTTC. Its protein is CSAETGYSYEQYF.